One and the same sample provided the 9 T cell receptor beta chains below, sequenced in a study of CD8 T cells in ankylosing spondylitis. TCRdb analysed the 5' RACE reads with MiXCR anew, one entry per CDR3 protein. Here the sample spans around 150,000 distinct CDR3 sequences, more than 5.5% being singletons. The sample consisted of blood, either unsorted or a sorted T cell fraction (not recorded which). The origin of the receptors is a female donor with ankylosing spondylitis or in good health (not recorded which).

Only a few counts were recorded for this clonotype. The chain uses TRBV12-3 or TRBV12-4 and TRBJ1-1; D gene uncertain. Trimming shortened V by 1 base and J by 1 base, and 7 bases separated the two germline ends. The CDR3 is 14 residues long. The CDR3 loop reads CASSLGMGNTEAFF. For the CDR3, the DNA is TGTGCCAGCAGTTTAGGAATGGGGAACACTGAAGCTTTCTTT.

This clonotype was recorded many times. The rearrangement joins TRBV12-3 or TRBV12-4 to TRBJ1-3, with D unresolved. The V gene lost 1 base and the J gene lost 0 bases, with 10 bases spanning the gap. There are 16 residues in the CDR3. The DNA for the CDR3 is TGTGCCAGCAGTTTAGGTTCCGCGGACTCTGGAAACACCATATATTTT. This encodes CASSLGSADSGNTIYF.

The sample holds many counts of this clonotype. The chain links TRBV6-5 to TRBJ1-6, with no clear D. The length of the CDR3 is 16 residues. Germline CDR1 is MNHEY and CDR2 is SVGAGI. V was shortened by 4 bases and J by 0 bases, with 10 bases between the two germline ends. The chain's CDR3 is CASSLGRSSYNSPLHF. The CDR3 coding sequence is TGTGCCAGCAGTTTGGGCAGAAGCTCCTATAATTCACCCCTCCACTTT.

This clonotype was detected many times. The chain links TRBV7-9 to TRBJ1-4, with D possibly TRBD1 on 6 matching bases. The CDR3 runs 15 residues. Germline V gives CDR1 SEHNR, CDR2 FQNEAQ (reference sequence). V lost 4 bases and J lost 7, with 16 bases in between. In DNA, the CDR3 is TGTGCCAGCAGCTCCACAGGGAGGTGGACTGAAAAACTGTTTTTT. Amino acid sequence: CASSSTGRWTEKLFF.

This clonotype was observed at least ten times. The gene calls are TRBV5-1 and TRBJ2-1, with 11 bases fitting TRBD2. The CDR3 totals 16 residues. Germline V gene sequence: CDR1 SGHRS, CDR2 YFSETQ. Trimming took 4 bases from V and 6 from J; bases not matched to a gene: 9. CDR3 amino acids: CASSLVAGGHGNEQFF. In nucleotides, the CDR3 is TGCGCCAGCAGCCTGGTAGCGGGGGGGCACGGCAATGAGCAGTTCTTC. Full variable domain (outside the CDR3, taken from reference TRBV5-1 and TRBJ2-1): KAGVTQTPRYLIKTRGQQVTLSCSPISGHRSVSWYQQTPGQGLQFLFEYFSETQRNKGNFPGRFSGRQFSNSRSEMNVSTLELGDSALYLCASSLVAGGHGNEQFFGPGTRLTVL.

This clonotype was recorded at least ten times. This chain connects TRBV6-5 to TRBJ1-2; TRBD1 matches at 7 bases. There are 12 residues in the CDR3. The germline gives CDR1 MNHEY, CDR2 SVGAGI. Trimming at V came to 4 bases and at J to 7 bases, leaving 3 bases not matched to a gene. The CDR3 DNA reads as TGTGCCAGCAGTTCGAGGGACAGTGGCTACACCTTC. Amino acid sequence: CASSSRDSGYTF.

The V gene is TRBV7-2, the J gene TRBJ1-3; no clear D gene. CDR3 length: 15 amino acids. Germline-derived CDR1 and CDR2 are SGHTA and FQGNSA. Trimming took 7 bases from V and 4 from J, leaving 17 bases between them. Written as DNA, the CDR3 is TGTGCCAGCACTCCGTCCGGGTCGGTCGGAAACACCATATATTTT. Its translation is CASTPSGSVGNTIYF.

This clonotype turned up a few times. The chain carries TRBV10-3 and TRBJ2-1; D unclear. Trimming left V 3 bases short and J 4 bases short, with 4 bases between. Per germline, CDR1 ENHRY and CDR2 SYGVKD. CDR3 length: 12 residues. DNA for the CDR3: TGTGCCATCAGTGAAGGGTACAATGAGCAGTTCTTC. Protein sequence: CAISEGYNEQFF.

The table lists this clonotype with a few counts. The J gene is TRBJ2-1, the V gene TRBV24-1, with D uncertain. The CDR3 length is 16 residues. Germline CDR1 and CDR2: KGHDR and SFDVKD. With 1 base removed from V and 8 bases from J, the gap between germline ends came to 17 bases. The CDR3 DNA is TGTGCCACCAGTGATTTCGGGCCCCTCACTCCCGATGAGCAGTTCTTC. Protein sequence: CATSDFGPLTPDEQFF.